This T cell receptor (beta chain) was observed in a study of OX40 agonist ivuxolimab in advanced cancers. General notes on the study: Ivuxolimab was an agonistic, fully human IgG2 monoclonal antibody directed against OX40 (CD134), a costimulatory receptor. In the dose-escalation cohort, more than 80% of patients were male, and the mean age was roughly 60 years with a range of roughly 23 to 79. Of the roughly 52 dose-escalation patients, hepatocellular carcinoma was present in about 20, melanoma in approximately 15, renal cell carcinoma in 9 and head and neck cancer in 9. Patients were allowed to have had prior anti-PD-1, anti-PD-L1 or anti-CTLA-4 therapy, and around 40% of the dose-escalation patients had previously received checkpoint inhibitors. Partial responses were achieved by three dose-escalation patients, of whom one had hepatocellular carcinoma and two had cutaneous melanoma. Intravenous ivuxolimab was administered to patients every 2 weeks at six dose levels: 0.01, 0.1, 0.3, 1.5, 3 and 10 mg/kg. The paper describes the monotherapy dose-escalation part (N ≈ 52 patients) of the phase I trial of ivuxolimab. The point of sequencing TCRbeta in the periphery was to test whether ivuxolimab changed TCR sequence diversity and drove clonal T-cell expansion. What the research found in general, with its limitations: On average, CD8+ T cells showed more expanded clones than CD4+ T cells after ivuxolimab. Which antigens the clonally expanded peripheral T cells were specific for was not determined. In the 0.1-3.0 mg/kg groups, partial responders were among the patients with the lowest normalized peripheral clonal expansion, particularly in CD8+ T cells. Low levels of normalized T-cell clonal expansion were also seen in some patients who did not respond. Clonal expansion of both CD4+ and CD8+ blood T cells was observed from baseline to week 6 at doses 0.1 to 3.0 mg/kg.

Genomic DNA was isolated from the sorted cells so that the TCRbeta CDR3 region could be sequenced. The immunoSEQ Assay was used to sequence the TCRbeta CDR3 regions. The immuneACCESS repertoire file appears here via TCRdb, limited to in-frame rearrangements. These files lack a portion of the clones; in checked studies, under half of the deficit traces to unresolved V genes, and the cause of the others is not known. The table for this sample lists about 80,000 clones; approximately 95% of them were counted only once. Clones ranked in the top ten supply approximately 0.32% of the sample. Patients with autoimmune disease history or receiving systemic immunosuppression were excluded from the trial. In every dose cohort, peripheral blood was drawn for TCR sequencing at baseline, cycle 4 day 1, and cycle 7 day 1. Samples came from an open-label, multicenter, first-in-human phase I dose-escalation trial of ivuxolimab. The trial enrolled adults with locally advanced or metastatic head and neck squamous cell, hepatocellular, melanoma or renal cell carcinoma. CD4+ and CD8+ T cells were sorted separately from peripheral blood before TCR sequencing.

About this clone itself: The clone's antigen remains unknown. Base qualities are not recorded, but no much larger clone differs from it by a single base.

From V the trimming removes 4 bases and from J it removes 1 base, while the gene matches leave 5 bases of the junction unaccounted for. The CDR3, from cysteine to phenylalanine, totals 15 residues. Only the CDR3 part of the read is kept: 45 bases, read in frame from the first base. CDR1 SGHTA and CDR2 FQGNSA are derived from the germline V gene. Sequencing was performed on CD4+ or CD8+ T cells sorted from blood, taken in a trial of the OX40 agonist ivuxolimab. The rearrangement combines TRBV7-2 with TRBJ2-7; TRBD1 lines up with 9 middle nucleotides. The sequence was collected from an adult with an advanced solid tumor such as melanoma, head and neck, liver or kidney cancer. Here is the DNA: TGTGCCAGCAGCTCCGGACAGGGGTTTTCCTACGAGCAGTACTTC. This is translated as CASSSGQGFSYEQYF. Where the CDR3 stops, the reference TRBV7-2 and TRBJ2-7 genes take over; the full variable domain is GAGVSQSPSNKVTEKGKDVELRCDPISGHTALYWYRQSLGQGLEFLIYFQGNSAPDKSGLPSDRFSAERTGGSVSTLTIQRTQQEDSAVYLCASSSGQGFSYEQYFGPGTRLTVT.